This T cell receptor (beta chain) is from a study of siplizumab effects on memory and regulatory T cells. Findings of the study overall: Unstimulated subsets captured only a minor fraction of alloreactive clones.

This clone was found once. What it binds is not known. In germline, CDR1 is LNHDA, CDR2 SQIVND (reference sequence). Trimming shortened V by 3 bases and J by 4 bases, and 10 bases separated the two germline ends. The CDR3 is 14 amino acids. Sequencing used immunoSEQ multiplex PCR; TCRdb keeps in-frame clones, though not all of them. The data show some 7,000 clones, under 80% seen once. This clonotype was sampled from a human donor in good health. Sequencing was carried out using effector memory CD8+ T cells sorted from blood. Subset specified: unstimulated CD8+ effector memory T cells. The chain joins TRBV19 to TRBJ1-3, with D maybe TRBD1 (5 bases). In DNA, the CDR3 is TGTGCCAGTAGTATCGGGGGGTACGGAAACACCATATATTTT. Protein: CASSIGGYGNTIYF.